These 23 T cell receptor beta chains were sequenced from one sample in a study of human T cells and chemical hapten exposure. Time point noted: patch test 2, 6 weeks after DPC sensitization. The treatment here: therapeutic diphenylcyclopropenone sensitization with weekly scalp DPC. TCRdb recomputed calls from the RACE reads with MiXCR, one row per CDR3 protein. This table has tens of thousands of distinct CDR3 sequences, 7.5% to 9.5% appearing once. The sample in question was whole blood, obtained in connection with sensitization to the hapten diphenylcyclopropenone (DPC). Receptor source: a woman between 45 and 65 years old with alopecia areata. Some clones in this sample may be carry-over from other donors' samples.

This clonotype was counted only a few times. This chain uses TRBV5-6 with TRBJ1-2; no reliable D call. The germline V gene has CDR1 SGHDT and CDR2 YYEEEE. The length of the CDR3 is 15 residues. Trimming stripped 3 bases from V and 8 bases from J, with 20 bases between. The CDR3 here is CASSSQLRGSGGYTF. CDR3 DNA sequence: TGTGCCAGCAGCTCCCAACTTAGAGGTTCGGGAGGCTACACCTTC.

This clonotype was observed at least ten times. This chain uses TRBV6-5 with TRBJ2-3, with D possibly TRBD1 on 5 matching bases. With 2 bases removed from V and 6 bases from J, the gap between germline ends came to 9 bases. This CDR3 spans 13 amino acids. Germline CDR1 and CDR2: MNHEY and SVGAGI. This CDR3 reads CASSYKTADTQYF. CDR3 sequence (DNA): TGTGCCAGCAGTTACAAGACAGCGGATACGCAGTATTTT.

The rearrangement joins TRBV12-3 or TRBV12-4 to TRBJ2-4, with D tentatively TRBD2 (6 bases). The ends were cut back, 5 bases at V and 4 bases at J, with 12 bases in the middle. This CDR3 spans 14 amino acids. This chain's CDR3 is CASSLAGGKNIQYF. The CDR3 DNA reads as TGTGCCAGCAGTCTGGCTGGGGGGAAAAACATTCAGTACTTC.

The chain employs TRBV10-3 and TRBJ2-6, with D possibly matching TRBD2 (5 bases). Deletions cut 6 bases from V and 2 bases from J, with 8 bases between. Looked up from germline, CDR1 is ENHRY and CDR2 is SYGVKD. The CDR3 runs to 14 residues. The CDR3 spells CAISGVPGANVLTF. The CDR3 DNA sequence: TGTGCCATCAGCGGGGTTCCTGGGGCCAACGTCCTGACTTTC.

This clonotype was counted a few times. This chain connects TRBV5-1 to TRBJ2-6; maybe TRBD1 (6 bases). The V gene's germline CDR1 is SGHRS and CDR2 YFSETQ. The CDR3 has 15 amino acids. V lost 3 bases, J lost 3 bases, and 10 bases lay in between. DNA of the CDR3: TGCGCCAGCAGCTCAGGGGTGAGTGGGGCCAACGTCCTGACTTTC. Translated, it gives CASSSGVSGANVLTF.

This clonotype was recorded a few times. The rearrangement links TRBV6-2 or TRBV6-3 to TRBJ2-1; TRBD1 is a possible D gene (5 bases). Trimming pared 5 bases from V and 6 bases from J, leaving 14 bases between. Per germline, CDR1 MNHEY and CDR2 SVGEGT. The CDR3 spans 14 residues. CDR3 protein: CASSREGAGNEQFF. In DNA form, the CDR3 reads TGTGCCAGCAGTAGGGAAGGGGCAGGCAATGAGCAGTTCTTC.

In the case of this clonotype: Its ends do not fully match the called genes, so a read error is possible. The genes are TRBV6-2 or TRBV6-3 and TRBJ2-1; 8 bases map to TRBD2. CDR3 length: 15 amino acids. Germline V gene sequence: CDR1 MNHEY, CDR2 SVGEGT. CDR3 loop: CASSYTASGYNKQFF. The CDR3 DNA sequence: TGTGCCAGCAGTTACACGGCTAGCGGGTACAATAAGCAGTTCTTC.

This clonotype was counted only a few times. J is TRBJ2-3 and V is TRBV20-1; D remains unclear. The CDR3 is 13 amino acids. V shed 3 bases and J shed 5 bases, with 12 bases lying between them. Per germline, CDR1 DFQATT and CDR2 SNEGSKA (reference sequence). CDR3 sequence: CSARGLVGDTQYF. CDR3 bases: TGCAGTGCTAGGGGCCTAGTAGGAGATACGCAGTATTTT.

This rearrangement joins TRBV20-1 to TRBJ2-7; D not certain. With 2 bases removed from V and 3 bases from J, the gap between germline ends came to 11 bases. Germline V gene sequence: CDR1 DFQATT, CDR2 SNEGSKA (reference sequence). This CDR3 is built from 13 residues. Here the CDR3 DNA reads TGCAGTGCTAGAAGCGATAACTTCTACGAGCAGTACTTC. Residues: CSARSDNFYEQYF.

The sample holds many counts of this clonotype. The chain's CDR3 is CASSQRLAGAYNEQFF. As DNA, the CDR3 is TGTGCCAGCAGCCAACGACTAGCGGGGGCTTACAATGAGCAGTTCTTC. The V and J genes are TRBV3-1 and TRBJ2-1; 12 nucleotides match TRBD2. Trimming cost V 2 bases and J 4 bases; bases outside gene matches: 3. CDR3 length: 16 residues. The germline V gene has CDR1 LGHDT and CDR2 YNNKEL (reference sequence).

There are a few counts of this clonotype. The V call is TRBV28, the J call TRBJ2-7, with TRBD2 matching over 7 bases. Germline CDR1 is MDHEN and CDR2 is SYDVKM. The CDR3 sequence is 16 residues long. V was clipped by 2 bases and J by 2 bases; unmatched bases: 9. The CDR3 spells CASSLAGAPLAYEQYF. The CDR3 DNA reads as TGTGCCAGCAGTTTAGCGGGAGCACCACTTGCCTACGAGCAGTACTTC.

This chain connects TRBV29-1 to TRBJ2-7; 8 bases fit TRBD2. Germline loops: CDR1 SQVTM, CDR2 ANQGSEA. CDR3 length equals 10 residues. The J segment lost 8 bases and the V segment lost 6 bases, leaving 3 bases of the junction unmatched. The CDR3 region is CSVGGGQQYF. In nucleotides, the CDR3 is TGCAGCGTCGGGGGGGGGCAGCAGTACTTC.

The CDR3 DNA sequence: TGTGCCAGCAGTTACTCGAACCCTCAGGAGAAAGCAGATACGCAGTATTTT. Its protein product is CASSYSNPQEKADTQYF. The chain recombines TRBV6-5 with TRBJ2-3; D is ambiguous. Germline V gene sequence: CDR1 MNHEY, CDR2 SVGAGI. This CDR3 has 17 residues. Between the trimmed V and J ends, which lost 0 bases and 4 bases, there was a span of 17 bases.

The sample holds many counts of this clonotype. The chain links TRBV12-3 or TRBV12-4 to TRBJ2-7; D is unclear. This CDR3 comprises 12 residues. Trimming took 6 bases from V and 3 from J, leaving 9 bases between them. The CDR3 DNA reads TGTGCCAGCAGCCGCCCCGACTACGAGCAGTACTTC. Translation gives CASSRPDYEQYF.

A few counts support this clonotype. This chain links TRBV4-2 with TRBJ2-3; D gene unclear. The CDR3 runs to 12 residues. V was shortened by 1 base and J by 6 bases, with 5 bases between the two germline ends. Per germline, CDR1 LGHNA and CDR2 YNFKEQ. The CDR3 loop reads CASSQAPDTQYF. The CDR3 DNA reads as TGTGCCAGCAGCCAAGCCCCCGATACGCAGTATTTT.

This clonotype was detected only a few times. The genes are TRBV5-1 and TRBJ2-3; 9 nucleotides match TRBD1. The CDR3 is 15 amino acids. After removal of 0 bases from V and 4 bases from J, the junction contained 3 bases not matched to a gene. CDR1 and CDR2 (germline): SGHRS, YFSETQ. For the CDR3, the DNA is TGCGCCAGCAGCTTGGGGGACAGGGAACCAGATACGCAGTATTTT. As protein: CASSLGDREPDTQYF.

This clonotype appeared a few times. The CDR3 DNA follows: TGTGCCAGTAGTATTTCCCTTCGGGGGCCCTACAATGAGCAGTTCTTC. Translated: CASSISLRGPYNEQFF. The rearrangement links TRBV19 to TRBJ2-1; D is perhaps TRBD1 or TRBD2 (6 bases each). The germline CDR1 and CDR2 sequences are LNHDA and SQIVND (reference sequence). Deletions cut 3 bases from V and 2 bases from J, with 14 bases between. CDR3 size: 16 residues.

This clonotype was counted only a few times. The CDR3: CAPNRARTDTQYF. The CDR3 DNA is TGTGCCCCCAACAGGGCCCGCACAGATACGCAGTATTTT. The gene calls are TRBV25-1 and TRBJ2-3; D possibly corresponds to TRBD1 (6 bases). The V gene's germline CDR1 is MGHDK and CDR2 SYGVNS. Trimming removed 11 bases at V and 1 base at J, with 13 bases between. The CDR3 has 13 residues.

The chain combines TRBV5-1 with TRBJ2-2, with D unresolved. CDR3 length equals 15 residues. The V end was cut by 4 bases, the J end by 0 bases, with 10 bases between. The germline V gene encodes CDR1 SGHRS and CDR2 YFSETQ. CDR3 residues: CASSADGSNTGELFF. DNA of the CDR3: TGCGCCAGCAGCGCGGACGGTTCGAACACCGGGGAGCTGTTTTTT.

This clonotype was observed at least ten times. This CDR3 is CASSIRTSGVNEQFF. For the CDR3, the DNA is TGTGCCAGTAGTATACGGACTAGCGGGGTCAATGAGCAGTTCTTC. V usage is TRBV19 and J usage is TRBJ2-1; TRBD2 agrees at 12 bases. Looked up from germline, CDR1 is LNHDA and CDR2 is SQIVND (reference sequence). The junction had 2 bases not matched to a gene; V was cut back by 2 bases and J by 6 bases. The CDR3 consists of 15 residues.

The chain is built from TRBV3-1 and TRBJ2-3; D possibly corresponds to TRBD1 (5 bases). V was shortened by 0 bases and J by 13 bases, with 11 bases between the two germline ends. In germline, CDR1 is LGHDT, CDR2 YNNKEL (reference sequence). The CDR3 sequence is 12 residues long. CDR3 coding DNA: TGTGCCAGCAGCCAAGAGGGGCTAATTGAGTATTTT. Protein product: CASSQEGLIEYF.

At least ten counts were recorded for this clonotype. The gene calls are TRBV10-3 and TRBJ2-1; D not certain. The CDR3 runs 15 residues. V was shortened by 6 bases and J by 8 bases, with 20 bases between the two germline ends. CDR1 and CDR2 (germline): ENHRY, SYGVKD. CDR3 region: CAISDWDPKNDEQFF. The CDR3 DNA follows: TGTGCCATCAGCGATTGGGATCCAAAGAACGATGAGCAGTTCTTC.

This clonotype was observed a few times. This chain connects TRBV10-3 to TRBJ1-3; D not certain. The CDR3 contains 15 residues. Germline CDR1 and CDR2: ENHRY and SYGVKD. The V gene lost 11 bases and the J gene lost 0 bases, with 17 bases spanning the gap. In DNA form, the CDR3 reads TGTGCCGTGCCGGCTCCTTATAGCTCTGGAAACACCATATATTTT. This encodes CAVPAPYSSGNTIYF.